Sequencing of this T cell receptor beta chain was carried out in a study of blood T cell repertoires in COVID-19. Study information: PBMCs, B-cell-depleted T cells, or T cells provided the cDNA or gDNA that made up the material.

Germline V gene sequence: CDR1 LGHNA, CDR2 YNFKEQ. The V gene lost 6 bases and the J gene lost 4 bases, with 18 bases spanning the gap. The CDR3 spans 15 residues. Seattle cases were enrolled at active infection and followed longitudinally. How the authors handled the data: Estimated nucleated cell counts came from reference gene primer amplification. Sequencing was performed with immunoSEQ multiplex PCR; in TCRdb, only in-frame clones are kept and a portion is missing. The V and J calls and clone size come from that table; D and trimming were worked out from the DNA. Here the sample spans more than 300,000 clones, roughly 86% being singletons.

The TCR comes from a woman aged 25 to 39 with COVID-19, enrolled during active disease. What was sequenced was peripheral blood. The V gene is TRBV4-2, the J gene TRBJ1-1; tentatively, D is TRBD1 (5 bases). For the CDR3, the DNA is TGTGCCAGCAGTAACCGGGAGCGCGGGGGCACTGAAGCTTTCTTT. It yields the protein CASSNRERGGTEAFF.